One and the same sample provided the 32 T cell receptor beta chains below, sequenced in a study of CD8 T cells in Susac syndrome. An input of roughly 0.45 to 1 ug of RNA was subjected to reverse transcription using random hexamers. Each CDR3 protein gets one entry after TCRdb re-called the immunoSEQ multiplex PCR reads with MiXCR. The table has just over 300,000 distinct CDR3 sequences, 92% seen once. Sequenced input: CD4+ T cells from PBMCs. The receptors derive from a human donor with multiple sclerosis.

This chain joins TRBV30 and TRBJ2-7; D remains ambiguous. The ends were cut back, 0 bases at V and 2 bases at J, with 11 bases in the middle. CDR3 length: 14 residues. Germline V gene lookup returns CDR1 GTSNPN and CDR2 SVGIG (reference sequence). CDR3 nucleotide sequence: TGTGCCTGGAGTGTACGTGGCAGTACCTACGAGCAGTACTTC. Its protein product is CAWSVRGSTYEQYF.

The gene calls are TRBV5-8 and TRBJ2-5; unclear D gene. Trimming pared 6 bases from V and 5 bases from J, leaving 8 bases between. The CDR3 runs 11 residues. Germline values: CDR1 SGHTS, CDR2 YDEGEE. CDR3 nucleotide sequence: TGTGCCAGCACATTTAGGGAGACCCAGTACTTC. It encodes CASTFRETQYF.

The chain has TRBV5-1 and TRBJ2-5; the D gene could be TRBD1 or TRBD2 (6 bases each). The germline V gene has CDR1 SGHRS and CDR2 YFSETQ. The CDR3 is made up of 13 amino acids. Trimming removed 9 bases from V and 2 bases from J, with 14 bases in between. This chain's CDR3 is CATQGGGQETQYF. Here the CDR3 DNA reads TGCGCCACCCAAGGAGGGGGACAAGAGACCCAGTACTTC.

V gene TRBV2 combines with J gene TRBJ2-1; D remains ambiguous. Germline V gene data show CDR1 as SNHLY and CDR2 as FYNNEI. CDR3 length: 13 amino acids. V gave up 7 bases and J gave up 4 bases, with 11 bases separating them. CDR3 sequence: CASMSLRYNEQFF. The CDR3 DNA sequence: TGTGCCAGCATGTCTCTCCGATACAATGAGCAGTTCTTC.

This chain links TRBV4-2 with TRBJ2-1; D remains ambiguous. Trimming took 0 bases from V and 0 from J, leaving 12 bases between them. This CDR3 comprises 17 residues. Germline CDR1 and CDR2: LGHNA and YNFKEQ. This chain's CDR3 is CASSQDSRRSSYNEQFF. The DNA for the CDR3 is TGTGCCAGCAGCCAAGATAGTCGGCGAAGCTCCTACAATGAGCAGTTCTTC.

The rearrangement uses TRBV6-1 and TRBJ2-7, with TRBD2 identical over 9 bases. The CDR3 has 15 amino acids. V shed 5 bases, J shed 2 bases, and the junction held 7 bases outside the gene matches. Germline lookup yields CDR1 MNHNS and CDR2 SASEGT. CDR3 sequence reads: CASSLLAGDPYEQYF. The CDR3 DNA follows: TGTGCCAGCAGTTTATTAGCGGGGGATCCCTACGAGCAGTACTTC.

The gene calls are TRBV5-1 and TRBJ2-4; 9 nucleotides line up with TRBD2. Trimming at V came to 0 bases and at J to 5 bases, leaving 6 bases not matched to a gene. Germline loops: CDR1 SGHRS, CDR2 YFSETQ. The CDR3 runs 16 residues. The CDR3 sequence: CASSLALAGAQNIQYF. The CDR3, as DNA: TGCGCCAGCAGCTTGGCTTTAGCGGGAGCTCAAAACATTCAGTACTTC.

The chain carries TRBV30 and TRBJ2-5, with 8 bases fitting TRBD2. The junction had 5 bases not matched to a gene; V was cut back by 0 bases and J by 2 bases. Germline loops: CDR1 GTSNPN, CDR2 SVGIG (reference sequence). This CDR3 is 15 amino acids long. As DNA, the CDR3 is TGTGCCTGGAGTGTAACGGGGGGGGGTCAAGAGACCCAGTACTTC. Translation: CAWSVTGGGQETQYF.

This clonotype has only a few counts. DNA of the CDR3: TGCAGCGTTCAGAGACAGGGGGCTTATCGGTATGGCTACACCTTC. It codes for CSVQRQGAYRYGYTF. The rearrangement uses TRBV29-1 and TRBJ1-2; TRBD1 matches at 10 bases. The germline gives CDR1 SQVTM, CDR2 ANQGSEA. The CDR3 has 15 amino acids. The V gene end was trimmed by 5 bases and the J gene end by 5 bases; junction bases not matched to a gene: 11.

The rearrangement links TRBV5-1 to TRBJ2-7; no clear D gene. The CDR3 contains 12 residues. The ends were cut back, 2 bases at V and 6 bases at J, with 9 bases in the middle. Looked up from germline, CDR1 is SGHRS and CDR2 is YFSETQ. The CDR3: CASSFVGIEQYF. The CDR3 DNA reads as TGCGCCAGCAGCTTCGTGGGGATCGAGCAGTACTTC. Full variable domain (rest looked up from reference TRBV5-1 and TRBJ2-7): KAGVTQTPRYLIKTRGQQVTLSCSPISGHRSVSWYQQTPGQGLQFLFEYFSETQRNKGNFPGRFSGRQFSNSRSEMNVSTLELGDSALYLCASSFVGIEQYFGPGTRLTVT.

The rearrangement joins TRBV5-1 to TRBJ2-7; 7 nucleotides line up with TRBD1. Germline V gene data show CDR1 as SGHRS and CDR2 as YFSETQ. V shed 4 bases, J shed 4 bases, and the junction held 8 bases outside the gene matches. The CDR3 runs 14 residues. CDR3 protein: CASSPGTARYEQYF. The CDR3 DNA sequence: TGCGCCAGCAGCCCCGGGACAGCCCGGTACGAGCAGTACTTC.

V usage is TRBV6-6 and J usage is TRBJ2-1; 9 positions agree with TRBD2. From germline, CDR1 is MNHNY and CDR2 SVGAGI (reference sequence). The CDR3 sequence is 16 residues long. J lost 8 bases, V lost 4 bases, and 12 bases had no gene match. The chain's CDR3 is CASSSGLAGLVHEQFF. The CDR3 region has the DNA TGTGCCAGCAGTTCTGGTCTAGCGGGATTGGTCCATGAGCAGTTCTTC.

The chain couples TRBV27 to TRBJ2-7, with 9 positions matching TRBD2. Losses at the gene ends were 6 bases for V and 6 bases for J; bases not matched to a gene: 9. The CDR3 is 14 amino acids. The germline gives CDR1 MNHEY, CDR2 SMNVEV (reference sequence). CDR3 sequence: CASRVRGGEREQYF. The DNA of the CDR3 is TGTGCCAGCAGGGTTCGCGGGGGGGAGCGCGAGCAGTACTTC.

This sequence joins TRBV3-1 and TRBJ1-1; 10 nucleotides align to TRBD1. This CDR3 contains 14 residues. V gave up 5 bases and J gave up 4 bases; unmatched junction bases: 4. Germline CDR1 is LGHDT and CDR2 is YNNKEL (reference sequence). The CDR3, as DNA: TGTGCCAGCAGCAACCGGGACAGGGGCACTGAAGCTTTCTTT. It encodes CASSNRDRGTEAFF. The full variable domain, completed using reference TRBV3-1 and TRBJ1-1, is DTAVSQTPKYLVTQMGNDKSIKCEQNLGHDTMYWYKQDSKKFLKIMFSYNNKELIINETVPNRFSPKSPDKAHLNLHINSLELGDSAVYFCASSNRDRGTEAFFGQGTRLTVV.

The chain recombines TRBV18 with TRBJ1-1; D gene ambiguous. Per the germline V gene, CDR1 is KGHSH and CDR2 is LQKENI. The V end was cut by 3 bases, the J end by 1 base, with 6 bases between. CDR3 size: 13 residues. CDR3 residues: CASSPLQNTEAFF. The DNA of the CDR3 is TGTGCCAGCTCACCTCTACAGAACACTGAAGCTTTCTTT.

The chain has TRBV29-1 and TRBJ2-1; 8 bases map to TRBD1. The V gene end was trimmed by 6 bases and the J gene end by 9 bases; junction bases not matched to a gene: 19. There are 16 residues in the CDR3. CDR1 is SQVTM and CDR2 is ANQGSEA in the germline V gene. The CDR3 reads CSVATSSGAGGGEQFF. In DNA form, the CDR3 reads TGCAGCGTGGCAACGTCCTCGGGTGCAGGGGGCGGTGAGCAGTTCTTC.

The rearrangement links TRBV19 to TRBJ2-2; no reliable D call. The CDR3 length is 13 residues. The germline V gene encodes CDR1 LNHDA and CDR2 SQIVND (reference sequence). The CDR3 is CAGKSPNTGELFF. The CDR3 coding sequence is TGTGCGGGAAAGTCTCCGAACACCGGGGAGCTGTTTTTT.

V and J are TRBV12-5 and TRBJ2-5; 11 bases are a match to TRBD2. CDR3 length: 16 amino acids. Germline V gene sequence: CDR1 LGHNT, CDR2 FRNRAP. V gave up 6 bases and J gave up 5 bases; unmatched junction bases: 11. DNA for the CDR3: TGTGCTAGTGGCCCTAGCGGGGGGCGTCAGGGGGAGACCCAGTACTTC. The encoded protein is CASGPSGGRQGETQYF.

The V call is TRBV30, the J call TRBJ2-3; D is unresolved. V was clipped by 3 bases and J by 0 bases, with 13 bases between them. There are 15 residues in the CDR3. CDR1 is GTSNPN, CDR2 SVGIG, per germline (reference sequence). CDR3: CAWSVGSLSTDTQYF. The CDR3, as DNA: TGTGCCTGGAGCGTAGGGTCCCTGAGCACAGATACGCAGTATTTT. Based on the CDR3 plus reference TRBV30 and TRBJ2-3, the full variable domain is SQTIHQWPATLVQPVGSPLSLECTVEGTSNPNLYWYRQAAGRGLQLLFYSVGIGQISSEVPQNLSASRPQDRQFILSSKKLLLSDSGFYLCAWSVGSLSTDTQYFGPGTRLTVL.

The J gene is TRBJ2-1, the V gene TRBV19; 7 bases fit TRBD2. This CDR3 region has 11 residues. After removal of 11 bases from V and 5 bases from J, the junction contained 3 bases not matched to a gene. CDR1 and CDR2 from the germline V gene are LNHDA and SQIVND (reference sequence). The CDR3 bases are TGTGCCGTGGGAGGGAACAATGAGCAGTTCTTC. Protein sequence: CAVGGNNEQFF.

The chain combines TRBV2 with TRBJ1-6; D gene unclear. CDR3 length: 17 residues. Trimming cost V 1 base and J 7 bases, with 17 bases left between them. CDR1 and CDR2 (germline): SNHLY, FYNNEI. The CDR3 loop is CASSEGSRSGPNSPLHF. DNA of the CDR3: TGTGCCAGCAGTGAAGGGTCACGGTCTGGCCCCAATTCACCCCTCCACTTT.

This sequence joins TRBV7-2 and TRBJ1-2; TRBD1 matches at 9 bases. Germline values: CDR1 SGHTA, CDR2 FQGNSA. The length of the CDR3 is 15 residues. The ends lost 1 base at V and 7 bases at J; junction bases unmatched: 7. Here the CDR3 reads CASSLEAQGAGGYTF. CDR3 nucleotide sequence: TGTGCCAGCAGCTTAGAAGCACAGGGGGCCGGTGGCTACACCTTC. Filled out from reference TRBV7-2 and TRBJ1-2, the complete variable domain reads GAGVSQSPSNKVTEKGKDVELRCDPISGHTALYWYRQSLGQGLEFLIYFQGNSAPDKSGLPSDRFSAERTGGSVSTLTIQRTQQEDSAVYLCASSLEAQGAGGYTFGSGTRLTVV.

The chain uses TRBV5-1 and TRBJ2-7; D is unclear. Germline V gene data show CDR1 as SGHRS and CDR2 as YFSETQ. The CDR3 has 14 residues. V shed 4 bases and J shed 2 bases, with 13 bases lying between them. The CDR3 bases are TGCGCCAGCAGCCAAAATGGACGGACCTACGAGCAGTACTTC. Its protein product is CASSQNGRTYEQYF.

This sequence joins TRBV5-1 and TRBJ2-7; D unresolved. CDR3 length: 14 residues. Trimming removed 0 bases from V and 2 bases from J, with 9 bases in between. In germline, CDR1 is SGHRS, CDR2 YFSETQ. Here the CDR3 DNA reads TGCGCCAGCAGCTTGGAAGCTGTACCCTACGAGCAGTACTTC. It translates to CASSLEAVPYEQYF.

This clonotype occurred a few times. The rearrangement links TRBV30 to TRBJ1-1; D is unresolved. Germline lookup yields CDR1 GTSNPN and CDR2 SVGIG (reference sequence). Between the trimmed V and J ends, which lost 3 bases and 6 bases, there was a span of 14 bases. CDR3 length: 13 residues. The CDR3 protein is CAWSGPAGAEAFF. The DNA of the CDR3 is TGTGCCTGGAGCGGTCCGGCTGGAGCTGAAGCTTTCTTT.

This chain connects TRBV18 to TRBJ1-1; weak D call: TRBD1 (5 bases). Trimming removed 6 bases from V and 1 base from J, with 15 bases in between. The CDR3 runs 15 residues. The germline V gene has CDR1 KGHSH and CDR2 LQKENI. CDR3 loop: CASSESGGENTEAFF. The CDR3 DNA is TGTGCCAGCTCCGAATCAGGAGGGGAGAACACTGAAGCTTTCTTT.

The gene calls are TRBV7-8 and TRBJ2-1; TRBD2 matches 9 bases. CDR1 and CDR2 (germline): SGHVS, FQNEAQ. This CDR3 contains 17 residues. V was pared by 2 bases and J by 6 bases, with 11 bases of the junction left unmatched. The CDR3 loop is CASSLRALAGARNEQFF. The CDR3 DNA follows: TGTGCCAGCAGCTTACGTGCTTTAGCGGGAGCTCGCAATGAGCAGTTCTTC. Complete variable domain (other parts from reference TRBV7-8 and TRBJ2-1): GAGVSQSPRYKVAKRGQDVALRCDPISGHVSLFWYQQALGQGPEFLTYFQNEAQLDKSGLPSDRFFAERPEGSVSTLKIQRTQQEDSAVYLCASSLRALAGARNEQFFGPGTRLTVL.

This rearrangement joins TRBV6-6 to TRBJ1-6; D remains ambiguous. V was trimmed by 2 bases and J by 7 bases, leaving 6 bases between them. From germline, CDR1 is MNHNY and CDR2 SVGAGI (reference sequence). This CDR3 is 13 amino acids long. The CDR3 loop reads CASSYLGNSPLHF. In DNA, the CDR3 is TGTGCCAGCAGTTACCTCGGAAATTCACCCCTCCACTTT.

V and J are TRBV3-1 and TRBJ1-1; weak D call: TRBD1 (5 bases). The V and J ends lost 4 bases and 2 bases respectively, with 11 bases between them. CDR3 length: 14 amino acids. Germline values: CDR1 LGHDT, CDR2 YNNKEL (reference sequence). CDR3 amino acids: CASSRGWANTEAFF. The CDR3 DNA is TGTGCCAGCAGCCGGGGCTGGGCCAACACTGAAGCTTTCTTT.

This clonotype has only one observation. V gene TRBV25-1 combines with J gene TRBJ1-4; D perhaps matches TRBD1 (6 bases). The germline gives CDR1 MGHDK, CDR2 SYGVNS. This CDR3 region has 15 residues. V was cut by 4 bases and J by 7 bases, with 16 bases left in between. CDR3 DNA: TGTGCCAGCAGTGTGGCAGGGGATATTACTGAAAAACTGTTTTTT. It specifies CASSVAGDITEKLFF.

The chain recombines TRBV12-5 with TRBJ2-2; D not resolved. This CDR3 comprises 13 residues. Per germline, CDR1 LGHNT and CDR2 FRNRAP. V shed 5 bases and J shed 1 base, with 5 bases lying between them. DNA of the CDR3: TGTGCTAGTGGTCTACGGAACACCGGGGAGCTGTTTTTT. Translated: CASGLRNTGELFF.

The chain uses TRBV10-3 and TRBJ1-3; no clear D gene. The ends were cut back, 6 bases at V and 4 bases at J, with 7 bases in the middle. This CDR3 spans 12 amino acids. Germline V gene sequence: CDR1 ENHRY, CDR2 SYGVKD. The CDR3 region is CAIRREGNTIYF. The CDR3 region has the DNA TGTGCCATCAGGCGGGAGGGAAACACCATATATTTT.